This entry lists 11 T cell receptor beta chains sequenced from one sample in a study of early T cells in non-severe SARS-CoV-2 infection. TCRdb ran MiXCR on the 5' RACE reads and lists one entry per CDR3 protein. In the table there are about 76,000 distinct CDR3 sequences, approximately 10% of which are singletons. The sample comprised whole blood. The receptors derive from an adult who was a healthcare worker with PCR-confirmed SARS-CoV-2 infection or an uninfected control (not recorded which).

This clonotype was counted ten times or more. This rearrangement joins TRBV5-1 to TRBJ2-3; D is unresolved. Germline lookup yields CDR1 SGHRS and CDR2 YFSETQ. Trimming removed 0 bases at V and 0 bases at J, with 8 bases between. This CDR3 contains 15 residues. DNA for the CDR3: TGCGCCAGCAGCTTGGGACTGTCTAGCACAGATACGCAGTATTTT. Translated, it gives CASSLGLSSTDTQYF. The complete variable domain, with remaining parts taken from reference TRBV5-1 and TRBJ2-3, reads KAGVTQTPRYLIKTRGQQVTLSCSPISGHRSVSWYQQTPGQGLQFLFEYFSETQRNKGNFPGRFSGRQFSNSRSEMNVSTLELGDSALYLCASSLGLSSTDTQYFGPGTRLTVL.

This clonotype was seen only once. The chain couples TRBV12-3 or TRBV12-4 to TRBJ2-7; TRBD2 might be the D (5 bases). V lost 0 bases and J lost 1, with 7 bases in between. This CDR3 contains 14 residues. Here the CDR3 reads CASSLASASYEQYF. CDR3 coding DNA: TGTGCCAGCAGTTTAGCTAGCGCTTCCTACGAGCAGTACTTC.

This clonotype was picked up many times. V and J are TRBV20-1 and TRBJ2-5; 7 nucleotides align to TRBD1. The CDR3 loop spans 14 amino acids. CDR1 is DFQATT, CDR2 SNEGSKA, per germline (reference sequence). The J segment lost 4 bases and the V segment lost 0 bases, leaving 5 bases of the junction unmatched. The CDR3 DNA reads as TGCAGTGCTAGAGATAACAGGGGTTTAGAGACCCAGTACTTC. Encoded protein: CSARDNRGLETQYF.

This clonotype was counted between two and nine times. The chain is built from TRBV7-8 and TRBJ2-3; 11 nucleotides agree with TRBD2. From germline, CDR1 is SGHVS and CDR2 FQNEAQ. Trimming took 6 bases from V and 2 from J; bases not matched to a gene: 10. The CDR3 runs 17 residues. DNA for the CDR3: TGTGCCAGCAGGGAAGTGACTAGCGGGGAGTCCACAGATACGCAGTATTTT. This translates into CASREVTSGESTDTQYF.

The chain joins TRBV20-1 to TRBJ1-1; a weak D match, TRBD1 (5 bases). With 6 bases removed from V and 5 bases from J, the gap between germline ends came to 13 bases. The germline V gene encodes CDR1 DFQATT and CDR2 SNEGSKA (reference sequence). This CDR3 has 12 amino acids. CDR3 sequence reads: CSATRGVTEAFF. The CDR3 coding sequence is TGCAGTGCCACCCGGGGGGTTACTGAAGCTTTCTTT.

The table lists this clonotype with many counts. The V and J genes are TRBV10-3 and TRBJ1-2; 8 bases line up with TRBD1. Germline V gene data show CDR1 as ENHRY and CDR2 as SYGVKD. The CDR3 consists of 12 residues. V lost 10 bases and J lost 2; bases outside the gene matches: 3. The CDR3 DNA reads TGTGCCACTCGGACAGGGAACTATGGCTACACCTTC. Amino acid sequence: CATRTGNYGYTF.

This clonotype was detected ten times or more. The CDR3 reads CASSPGPSYEQYF. The CDR3 nucleotides are TGTGCCAGCAGCCCCGGGCCATCCTACGAGCAGTACTTC. V and J are TRBV6-2 or TRBV6-3 and TRBJ2-7; no definite D call. The CDR3 totals 13 residues. V lost 6 bases and J 1 base, leaving 10 bases between the germline ends. CDR1 is MNHEY, CDR2 SVGEGT, per germline.

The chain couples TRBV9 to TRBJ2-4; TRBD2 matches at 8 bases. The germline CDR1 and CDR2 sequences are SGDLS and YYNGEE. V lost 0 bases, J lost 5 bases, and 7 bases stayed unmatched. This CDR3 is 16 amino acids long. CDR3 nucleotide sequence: TGTGCCAGCAGCGTAGCTACGGGGCGGGGGGAAAACATTCAGTACTTC. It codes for CASSVATGRGENIQYF.

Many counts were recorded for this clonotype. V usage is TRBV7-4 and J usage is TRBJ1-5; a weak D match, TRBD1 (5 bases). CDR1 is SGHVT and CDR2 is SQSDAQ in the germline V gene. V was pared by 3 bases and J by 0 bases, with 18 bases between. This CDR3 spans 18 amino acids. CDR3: CASSLGGPLPLSNQPQHF. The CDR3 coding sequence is TGTGCCAGCAGCTTGGGGGGTCCTCTACCCCTTAGCAATCAGCCCCAGCATTTT.

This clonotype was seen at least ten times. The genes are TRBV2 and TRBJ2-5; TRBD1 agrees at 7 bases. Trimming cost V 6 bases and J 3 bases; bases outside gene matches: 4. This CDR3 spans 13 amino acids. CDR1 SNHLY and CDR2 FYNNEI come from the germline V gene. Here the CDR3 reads CASRADREETQYF. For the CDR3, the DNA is TGTGCCAGCAGGGCCGACAGGGAAGAGACCCAGTACTTC. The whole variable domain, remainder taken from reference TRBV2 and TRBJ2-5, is EPEVTQTPSHQVTQMGQEVILRCVPISNHLYFYWYRQILGQKVEFLVSFYNNEISEKSEIFDDQFSVERPDGSNFTLKIRSTKLEDSAMYFCASRADREETQYFGPGTRLLVL.

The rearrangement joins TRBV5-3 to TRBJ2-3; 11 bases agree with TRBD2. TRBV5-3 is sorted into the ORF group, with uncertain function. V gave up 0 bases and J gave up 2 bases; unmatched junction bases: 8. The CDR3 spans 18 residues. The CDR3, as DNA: TGTGCCAGAAGCTTGGAAGCTAGCGGGGGGCTATCCACAGATACGCAGTATTTT. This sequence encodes CARSLEASGGLSTDTQYF.